These 26 T cell receptor beta chains came from one sample sequenced in a study of regulatory T cells in long-lasting Graves disease. HTBI primers from iRepertoire and Arm-PCR of CDR3 regions yielded the TCR beta libraries. TCRdb re-derived calls from the multiplex PCR reads in MiXCR, one entry per CDR3 protein. The data show 250,000 to 300,000 distinct CDR3 sequences, with 22% seen just once and approximately 53% held by the top ten. Noted time point: persistent/refractory GD, antithyroid drugs over 5 years with positive TRAb. There was RNA extracted from PBMCs, and the TCR library was made from it. This specimen consisted of peripheral blood mononuclear cells (PBMCs), obtained when the disease was refractory, from a patient treated with antithyroid drugs. These receptors were obtained from a female donor with Graves disease.

This clonotype came up many times. The chain is built from TRBV28 and TRBJ2-5; the match to TRBD1 covers 7 bases. The V and J ends lost 8 bases and 4 bases, in that order; junction bases with no gene match: 19. Looked up from germline, CDR1 is MDHEN and CDR2 is SYDVKM. CDR3 size: 17 residues. This CDR3 reads CASPHPRGDSGGETQYF. The CDR3 DNA reads TGTGCCAGCCCACATCCTCGAGGGGACAGCGGTGGAGAGACCCAGTACTTC.

In this sample, this clonotype turned up a few times. Its ends do not fully match the called genes, so a read error is possible. The genes are TRBV6-2 or TRBV6-3 and TRBJ2-7; 7 positions agree with TRBD1. The CDR3 is 15 amino acids. Germline V gene lookup returns CDR1 MNHEY and CDR2 SVGEGT. CDR3 sequence reads: CASSFITGATYEQYF. DNA for the CDR3: TGTGCCAGCAGTTTTATCACAGGGGCCACCTACGAACAGTACTTC.

This clonotype was counted many times. This chain connects TRBV12-3 or TRBV12-4 to TRBJ1-6, with D perhaps TRBD1 (5 bases). V lost 3 bases, J lost 9 bases, and 9 bases lay in between. This CDR3 region has 13 residues. CDR3 coding DNA: TGTGCCAGCAGTTTGACCAGGGTTTCACCCCTCCACTTT. It yields the protein CASSLTRVSPLHF.

This clonotype was counted a few times. The rearrangement joins TRBV7-9 to TRBJ2-7; tentative D call: TRBD2 (6 bases). Germline values: CDR1 SEHNR, CDR2 FQNEAQ (reference sequence). CDR3 length equals 16 residues. Trimming left V 5 bases short and J 2 bases short, with 19 bases between. Here the CDR3 reads CASSQPTSGETYEQYF. As DNA, the CDR3 is TGTGCCAGCAGCCAACCCACGTCGGGGGAGACCTACGAGCAGTACTTC. Filled out from reference TRBV7-9 and TRBJ2-7, the complete variable domain reads DTGVSQNPRHKITKRGQNVTFRCDPISEHNRLYWYRQTLGQGPEFLTYFQNEAQLEKSRLLSDRFSAERPKGSFSTLEIQRTEQGDSAMYLCASSQPTSGETYEQYFGPGTRLTVT.

The chain uses TRBV13 and TRBJ2-5; D is perhaps TRBD2 (5 bases). The CDR3 is 14 residues long. V lost 5 bases and J 5 bases, leaving 15 bases between the germline ends. Germline V lookup: CDR1 PRHDT, CDR2 FYEKMQ (reference sequence). CDR3 sequence: CASSPRRAEETQYF. The CDR3 bases are TGTGCCAGCAGCCCCCGGCGAGCGGAGGAGACCCAGTACTTC. The whole variable domain, remainder taken from reference TRBV13 and TRBJ2-5, is AAGVIQSPRHLIKEKRETATLKCYPIPRHDTVYWYQQGPGQDPQFLISFYEKMQSDKGSIPDRFSAQQFSDYHSELNMSSLELGDSALYFCASSPRRAEETQYFGPGTRLLVL.

The chain carries TRBV27 and TRBJ1-1; the match to TRBD1 covers 7 bases. Germline CDR1 and CDR2: MNHEY and SMNVEV (reference sequence). Trimming took 8 bases from V and 3 from J; bases not matched to a gene: 9. CDR3 size: 14 residues. The DNA for the CDR3 is TGTGCCAGCGCCCGGACAGGAAGGGACACTGAAGCTTTCTTT. It codes for CASARTGRDTEAFF.

To note about this clonotype: A much bigger clone sits one base away, suggesting this may be a read error. The rearrangement links TRBV11-2 to TRBJ2-7; 7 positions agree with TRBD1. The V gene's germline CDR1 is SGHAT and CDR2 FQNNGV. The CDR3 sequence is 16 residues long. The CDR3 is CASSPRGGLRSYKQYF. The DNA of the CDR3 is TGTGCCAGCAGCCCCCGAGGGGGCCTGAGGTCCTACAAGCAGTACTTC.

This clonotype was picked up many times. The chain carries TRBV7-9 and TRBJ2-7, with D possibly TRBD1 on 6 matching bases. CDR1 SEHNR and CDR2 FQNEAQ come from the germline V gene (reference sequence). Between the trimmed V and J ends, which lost 4 bases and 0 bases, there was a span of 10 bases. CDR3 length: 14 residues. The CDR3 sequence: CASSSRDNSYEQYF. In DNA, the CDR3 is TGTGCCAGCAGCTCCCGGGACAACTCCTACGAGCAGTACTTC.

The table lists this clonotype with many counts. V is TRBV28 and J is TRBJ2-5; D not certain. The V end was cut by 3 bases, the J end by 2 bases, with 10 bases between. The V gene's germline CDR1 is MDHEN and CDR2 SYDVKM. CDR3 length: 14 amino acids. CDR3 sequence: CASSFRSLQETQYF. CDR3 sequence (DNA): TGTGCCAGCAGTTTCAGGTCCCTGCAAGAGACCCAGTACTTC.

This clonotype was observed at least ten times. This chain uses TRBV11-1 with TRBJ2-5; 7 nucleotides match TRBD2. CDR1 and CDR2 (germline): SGHAT, FQDESV (reference sequence). J was trimmed by 4 bases and V by 2 bases; bases with no gene match: 10. The CDR3 is 16 residues long. CDR3 protein: CASSLNSAGEGETQYF. As DNA, the CDR3 is TGTGCCAGCAGCTTAAACAGCGCGGGAGAAGGAGAGACCCAGTACTTC.

This clonotype came up many times. The chain couples TRBV6-5 to TRBJ1-2, with D tentatively TRBD1 (6 bases). This CDR3 region has 14 residues. The V and J ends lost 2 bases and 8 bases respectively, with 15 bases between them. Germline V gene sequence: CDR1 MNHEY, CDR2 SVGAGI. CDR3 bases: TGTGCCAGCAGTTACCTTGGGGGGCAGTGGGGCTACACCTTC. It encodes CASSYLGGQWGYTF.

This clonotype occurred many times. The V and J genes are TRBV10-1 and TRBJ1-6; D call uncertain. The CDR3 runs to 13 residues. Trimming pared 0 bases from V and 7 bases from J, leaving 4 bases between. Germline V gene data show CDR1 as WNHNN and CDR2 as SYGVQD (reference sequence). Here the CDR3 reads CASSESKNSPLHF. DNA of the CDR3: TGCGCCAGCAGTGAGTCGAAGAATTCACCCCTCCACTTT.

This clonotype showed up many times. V is TRBV5-1 and J is TRBJ2-7; TRBD1 agrees at 8 bases. Germline CDR1 is SGHRS and CDR2 is YFSETQ. With 4 bases clipped from V and 4 bases from J, the junction kept 7 bases outside the gene matches. The CDR3 has 14 amino acids. CDR3 DNA sequence: TGCGCCAGCAGCAGGACAGGGCTGGGGTACGAGCAGTACTTC. Protein: CASSRTGLGYEQYF. Variable domain in full (rest from reference TRBV5-1 and TRBJ2-7): KAGVTQTPRYLIKTRGQQVTLSCSPISGHRSVSWYQQTPGQGLQFLFEYFSETQRNKGNFPGRFSGRQFSNSRSEMNVSTLELGDSALYLCASSRTGLGYEQYFGPGTRLTVT.

J is TRBJ2-7 and V is TRBV4-2; TRBD1 or TRBD2 may be the D gene (5 bases each). The V gene lost 5 bases and the J gene lost 3 bases, with 14 bases spanning the gap. Germline CDR1 is LGHNA and CDR2 is YNFKEQ. The CDR3 runs 14 residues. The DNA of the CDR3 is TGTGCCAGCAGCGGGACCCGCGCCGACTACGAGCAGTACTTC. Protein product: CASSGTRADYEQYF.

As concerns this clonotype: This may be a read error, as it is one base from a much larger clone. This rearrangement joins TRBV6-1 to TRBJ2-2; TRBD2 aligns across 7 bases. This CDR3 has 15 residues. Germline V lookup: CDR1 MNHNS, CDR2 SASEGT. CDR3 in DNA: TGTGTCAGCAGTGAAGCTAGCGGGAACACCGGGGAGCTGTTTTTT. This codes for CVSSEASGNTGELFF.

This clonotype was recorded many times. The rearrangement uses TRBV6-1 and TRBJ2-7; D is ambiguous. Trimming stripped 8 bases from V and 1 base from J, with 9 bases between. Germline CDR1 reads MNHNS; CDR2 reads SASEGT. This CDR3 spans 12 amino acids. The CDR3 sequence is CASRSTSYEQYF. CDR3 coding DNA: TGTGCCAGCCGGAGTACTTCCTACGAGCAGTACTTC.

This clonotype was recorded many times. This sequence joins TRBV7-2 and TRBJ1-6; D remains unclear. This CDR3 region has 17 residues. V was shortened by 3 bases and J by 0 bases, with 12 bases between the two germline ends. Germline loops: CDR1 SGHTA, CDR2 FQGNSA. The CDR3 DNA reads as TGTGCCAGCAGCTTCGGACTCCTGAGCTCCTATAATTCACCCCTCCACTTT. Encoded protein: CASSFGLLSSYNSPLHF.

Ten or more counts support this clonotype. This rearrangement joins TRBV28 to TRBJ2-7; weak D call: TRBD1 (6 bases). The germline V gene encodes CDR1 MDHEN and CDR2 SYDVKM. There are 14 residues in the CDR3. V lost 7 bases and J 0 bases, leaving 13 bases between the germline ends. The CDR3 DNA follows: TGTGCCAGCAACGCGGCCAGGGGCTCCTACGAGCAGTACTTC. Translating gives CASNAARGSYEQYF.

This clonotype was counted ten times or more. The chain carries TRBV7-2 and TRBJ2-7; D is unresolved. The CDR3 is made up of 14 amino acids. Trimming cost V 1 base and J 2 bases, with 9 bases left between them. Germline assignment: CDR1 SGHTA and CDR2 FQGNSA. CDR3 in DNA: TGTGCCAGCAGCTTAGTAGGCAGAACCTACGAGCAGTACTTC. It yields the protein CASSLVGRTYEQYF.

Points on this clonotype: The junction and the germline gene differ at one end; a read error may be behind it. For the CDR3, the DNA is TGTGCCAGCAGTGACATTCGGGGGACAGATAAACCCTCCTCCGAGCAGTACTTC. It codes for CASSDIRGTDKPSSEQYF. The gene calls are TRBV6-1 and TRBJ2-7, with D perhaps matching TRBD1 (7 bases). The CDR3 runs to 18 residues. Per the germline V gene, CDR1 is MNHNS and CDR2 is SASEGT.

The chain carries TRBV5-1 and TRBJ2-2, with D possibly being TRBD1 or TRBD2 (5 bases each). This CDR3 contains 14 residues. Trimming stripped 2 bases from V and 4 bases from J, with 9 bases between. Germline CDR1 is SGHRS and CDR2 is YFSETQ. The CDR3 nucleotides are TGCGCCAGCAGCTTTCAGGGACCCACCGGGGAGCTGTTTTTT. Residues: CASSFQGPTGELFF.

This clonotype occurred a few times. The chain has TRBV6-1 and TRBJ1-5; D gene unclear. Germline CDR1 MNHNS, CDR2 SASEGT. The CDR3 covers 13 residues. The V and J ends lost 3 bases and 6 bases respectively, with 9 bases between them. The CDR3 reads CASSDEWSQPQHF. CDR3 nucleotides: TGTGCCAGCAGTGACGAGTGGAGTCAGCCCCAGCATTTT.

The J gene is TRBJ1-5, the V gene TRBV6-1, with a possible D match to TRBD1 (5 bases). Germline CDR1 reads MNHNS; CDR2 reads SASEGT. Between the trimmed V and J ends, which lost 5 bases and 0 bases, there was a span of 11 bases. The CDR3 sequence is 15 residues long. CDR3 region: CASSRTRNSNQPQHF. For the CDR3, the DNA is TGTGCCAGCAGTAGGACACGTAATAGCAATCAGCCCCAGCATTTT.

The chain is built from TRBV2 and TRBJ2-2; 7 bases fit TRBD2. Germline assignment: CDR1 SNHLY and CDR2 FYNNEI. The V and J ends lost 6 bases and 4 bases, in that order; junction bases with no gene match: 14. CDR3 size: 17 residues. The CDR3 region has the DNA TGTGCCAGCAGGGAGGCGGGAGTCTTTACCCGCACCGGGGAGCTGTTTTTT. Its translation is CASREAGVFTRTGELFF.

A note on this clonotype: This clone may be a read error of a much larger clone one base away. The chain has TRBV28 and TRBJ2-3; D is ambiguous. V was trimmed by 10 bases and J by 4 bases, leaving 15 bases between them. The CDR3 extends over 13 amino acids. The germline CDR1 and CDR2 sequences are MDHEN and SYDVKM. The CDR3 nucleotides read TGTGCCACCGATGCGAGAGGTTCAGATACGCAGTATTTT. Translation gives CATDARGSDTQYF.

The V call is TRBV9, the J call TRBJ2-6; 9 bases align to TRBD1. The junction had 5 bases not matched to a gene; V was cut back by 0 bases and J by 4 bases. Germline CDR1 is SGDLS and CDR2 is YYNGEE. The CDR3 runs 17 residues. CDR3 in amino acids: CASSVEQGALGANVLTF. In DNA, the CDR3 is TGTGCCAGCAGCGTAGAACAGGGGGCTTTAGGGGCCAACGTCCTGACTTTC.